This TCR beta chain was captured by sequencing in a study of glioma-infiltrating T cells after dendritic cell vaccination. As for the study in general: Patients had newly diagnosed or recurrent glioblastoma and received dendritic cell vaccines. Three intradermal dendritic cell vaccine injections were given every two weeks. Study-wide results and limits: Patients with more pretreatment TILs had longer time to progression and survival.

This clone came up a few times. No antigen is known for it. Per germline, CDR1 SGHRS and CDR2 YFSETQ. The CDR3 runs to 15 residues. V lost 4 bases to trimming and J lost 4 bases; unmatched junction nucleotides: 6. Amplification used 60 V beta primers and 13 J beta primers. The assay was immunoSEQ multiplex PCR, and TCRdb's table has in-frame clones only and misses some. The top ten hold approximately 12% of the sample, which has around 97,000 clones, approximately 80% seen once. The gene calls are TRBV5-1 and TRBJ1-1; 11 nucleotides match TRBD1. This TCR was recovered from a human donor with glioblastoma. Here the sequenced sample was blood, taken before dendritic cell vaccination. The DNA for the CDR3 is TGCGCCAGCAGCGTTGTCGGGACAGGGGGCACTGAAGCTTTCTTT. This encodes CASSVVGTGGTEAFF.